Listed below are T cell receptor beta chains from one sample, sequenced in a study of blood T cell repertoires in COVID-19. Data came from immunoSEQ multiplex PCR; TCRdb stores just in-frame clones and leaves some out. The sample carries 200,000 to 250,000 clones, roughly nine tenths recorded once. Sequences were obtained from peripheral blood. The receptor set was obtained from a man in his 60s with COVID-19, enrolled during active disease. Both conserved end residues are part of each CDR3. The order of the fields is D gene, J gene, V gene, CDR3 length, clone size, CDR3 protein, CDR3 DNA. D genes are given only for firm matches. The size field is filled for only some rows; it gives once, few, many or a size class.

TRBD1 | TRBJ1-2 | TRBV5-1 | 16 | - | CASSPSGGQGSGGYTF | TGCGCCAGCAGCCCCTCAGGGGGACAGGGAAGTGGCGGCTACACCTTC
TRBD2 | TRBJ2-1 | TRBV6-5 | 16 | - | CASSYRRSRTSDEQFF | TGTGCCAGCAGTTACCGCCGGTCGCGGACTAGCGATGAGCAGTTCTTC
TRBD1 | TRBJ1-1 | TRBV19 | 14 | once | CASSIGQGGTKAFF | TGTGCCAGTAGTATTGGACAGGGTGGGACAAAGGCTTTCTTT
TRBD1 | TRBJ1-1 | TRBV30 | 13 | - | CAGGTGVGTEAFF | TGTGCGGGGGGTACAGGGGTGGGCACTGAAGCTTTCTTT
- | TRBJ2-5 | TRBV7-7 | 15 | once | CASTPEAGLGETQYF | TGTGCTAGCACTCCAGAGGCAGGGCTGGGAGAGACCCAGTACTTC
TRBD1 | TRBJ1-3 | TRBV5-1 | 15 | - | CASSTLGQAGNTIYF | TGCGCCAGCAGCACGCTAGGACAGGCTGGAAACACCATATATTTT
TRBD1 | TRBJ1-1 | TRBV4-2 | 14 | - | CASSRGDRNTEAFF | TGTGCCAGCAGCCGGGGGGACAGGAACACTGAAGCTTTCTTT
- | TRBJ1-4 | TRBV4-1 | 17 | - | CASSQGGSGTTGEKLFF | TGCGCCAGCAGCCAAGGGGGTTCCGGGACTACGGGGGAAAAACTGTTTTTT
- | TRBJ1-4 | TRBV15 | 12 | - | CATTKQAEKLFF | TGTGCCACCACAAAGCAGGCTGAAAAACTGTTTTTT
- | TRBJ1-3 | TRBV5-1 | 17 | - | CASSLVGGDSSGNTIYF | TGCGCCAGCAGCTTGGTAGGAGGGGATAGCTCTGGAAACACCATATATTTT
TRBD1 | TRBJ1-2 | TRBV19 | 14 | - | CASQQGGKNYGYTF | TGTGCCAGTCAACAGGGGGGCAAGAACTATGGCTACACCTTC
- | TRBJ1-2 | TRBV19 | 14 | once | CASRAGGENYGYTF | TGTGCCAGCAGGGCCGGGGGAGAGAACTATGGCTACACCTTC
- | TRBJ1-1 | TRBV6-5 | 13 | - | CASSYGGFTEAFF | TGTGCCAGCAGTTACGGGGGGTTCACTGAAGCTTTCTTT
- | TRBJ1-6 | TRBV28 | 18 | - | CASTFGGSAGSYNSPLHF | TGTGCCAGCACCTTCGGAGGGTCTGCGGGCTCCTATAATTCACCCCTCCACTTT
TRBD1 | TRBJ2-5 | TRBV11-2 | 14 | - | CASSLDRAGGTQYF | TGTGCCAGCAGCTTAGATCGGGCAGGGGGGACCCAGTACTTC
TRBD2 | TRBJ2-3 | TRBV5-4 | 15 | - | CASRRDSGSTDTQYF | TGTGCCAGCAGGCGCGATAGCGGGAGCACAGATACGCAGTATTTT
- | TRBJ1-4 | TRBV7-8 | 14 | - | CASSLGQSNEKLFF | TGTGCCAGCAGCTTAGGACAGAGTAATGAAAAACTGTTTTTT
TRBD1 | TRBJ1-2 | TRBV30 | 13 | once | CAWSFDRGLGYTF | TGTGCCTGGAGTTTCGACAGGGGGCTCGGCTACACCTTC
- | TRBJ1-3 | TRBV14 | 13 | - | CASSRGVGNTIYF | TGTGCCAGCAGCCGCGGGGTCGGAAACACCATATATTTT
- | TRBJ1-6 | TRBV4-1 | 15 | once | CASSQGGGRYSPLHF | TGCGCCAGCAGCCAAGGCGGGGGACGTTATTCACCCCTCCACTTT
TRBD1 | TRBJ1-2 | TRBV4-1 | 17 | - | CASSPVGTGGAGYGYTF | TGCGCCAGCAGCCCCGTGGGGACAGGGGGCGCCGGCTATGGCTACACCTTC
TRBD1 | TRBJ1-5 | TRBV4-1 | 16 | - | CASSPTGQGDNQPQHF | TGCGCCAGCAGCCCAACGGGACAGGGCGACAATCAGCCCCAGCATTTT